Presented here are 25 T cell receptor beta chains from one specimen sequenced in a study of Ad26.COV2.S vaccination and SARS-CoV-2 variants. As for treatment: around 19 received Ad26.COV2.S at low or high dose, single or two shots; 5 received placebo; per-sample allocation not given. Sampling took place 63 days after the first vaccine or placebo injection. Here immunoSEQ multiplex PCR was the method, and the copy in TCRdb shows in-frame clones only, minus some. The profile shows 250,000 or so clones, around 90% of them singletons. Sequencing used peripheral blood, obtained in a trial of Ad26.COV2.S vaccine versus placebo. The source is a person aged 18-60 years who received the Ad26.COV2.S COVID-19 vaccine or a placebo.

The chain links TRBV11-2 to TRBJ2-7, with 8 bases matching TRBD1. CDR1 SGHAT and CDR2 FQNNGV come from the germline V gene. This CDR3 has 15 residues. Trimming cost V 7 bases and J 0 bases; bases outside gene matches: 8. The CDR3 coding sequence is TGTGCCAGCACCGACAGGGGTGTGGGCTCCTACGAGCAGTACTTC. Its protein product is CASTDRGVGSYEQYF. Variable domain in full (rest from reference TRBV11-2 and TRBJ2-7): EAGVAQSPRYKIIEKRQSVAFWCNPISGHATLYWYQQILGQGPKLLIQFQNNGVVDDSQLPKDRFSAERLKGVDSTLKIQPAKLEDSAVYLCASTDRGVGSYEQYFGPGTRLTVT.

Details on this clone: Different DNA sequences within this sample yield the same CDR3. The chain joins TRBV24-1 to TRBJ2-3, with a tentative D call TRBD2 (5 bases). The CDR3 is made up of 15 amino acids. The germline CDR1 and CDR2 sequences are KGHDR and SFDVKD. V lost 1 base, J lost 0 bases, and 7 bases lay in between. CDR3 residues: CATSDFGGSTDTQYF. The CDR3 region has the DNA TGTGCCACCAGTGATTTCGGCGGGAGCACAGATACGCAGTATTTT.

This sequence joins TRBV4-3 and TRBJ2-7; 7 bases map to TRBD1. Germline-derived CDR1 and CDR2 are LGHNA and YSLEER. V lost 5 bases and J lost 5; bases outside the gene matches: 12. The CDR3 consists of 15 residues. CDR3 in DNA: TGCGCCAGCAGCTCTCAAACAGGGGTGGTCGACGAGCAGTACTTC. This sequence encodes CASSSQTGVVDEQYF.

The gene calls are TRBV7-9 and TRBJ1-5; 10 bases line up with TRBD1. The length of the CDR3 is 14 residues. J was trimmed by 6 bases and V by 6 bases; bases with no gene match: 5. CDR1 and CDR2 (germline): SEHNR, FQNEAQ (reference sequence). CDR3 in amino acids: CASSFGTGVQPQHF. Written as DNA, the CDR3 is TGTGCCAGCAGTTTCGGGACAGGGGTTCAGCCCCAGCATTTT.

In this sample, this clone turned up once. This chain links TRBV19 with TRBJ2-3; perhaps TRBD2 as D (7 bases). CDR1 is LNHDA, CDR2 SQIVND, per germline (reference sequence). This CDR3 contains 15 residues. V was pared by 2 bases and J by 6 bases, with 15 bases between. The CDR3 DNA follows: TGTGCCAGTAGTATATCTCGGGGGGCCCGTGATACGCAGTATTTT. Its translation: CASSISRGARDTQYF.

The gene calls are TRBV10-3 and TRBJ2-1; perhaps TRBD1 as D (5 bases). The V end lost 4 bases, the J end lost 8 bases, and 15 bases lay between the germline ends. The CDR3 loop spans 14 amino acids. Germline lookup yields CDR1 ENHRY and CDR2 SYGVKD. CDR3 loop: CAISGAGKLDEQFF. CDR3 in DNA: TGTGCCATCAGTGGCGCAGGGAAGCTCGATGAGCAGTTCTTC.

The chain is built from TRBV29-1 and TRBJ2-6, with 10 nucleotides matching TRBD1. The CDR3 runs to 17 residues. The V gene's germline CDR1 is SQVTM and CDR2 ANQGSEA. J was trimmed by 0 bases and V by 4 bases; bases with no gene match: 6. The chain's CDR3 is CSVGDRGGPSGANVLTF. The CDR3 nucleotides are TGCAGCGTTGGGGACAGGGGAGGGCCCTCTGGGGCCAACGTCCTGACTTTC.

The chain carries TRBV7-8 and TRBJ2-4, with D possibly being TRBD2 (5 bases). Deletions cut 3 bases from V and 8 bases from J, with 11 bases between. There are 13 residues in the CDR3. CDR1 is SGHVS, CDR2 FQNEAQ, per germline. The CDR3 loop is CASSFAGDYIQYF. In nucleotides, the CDR3 is TGTGCCAGCAGCTTCGCCGGGGATTACATTCAGTACTTC.

The chain carries TRBV19 and TRBJ2-1; 11 bases match TRBD2. This CDR3 has 15 residues. V shed 7 bases, J shed 6 bases, and the junction held 8 bases outside the gene matches. Germline V gene lookup returns CDR1 LNHDA and CDR2 SQIVND (reference sequence). The chain's CDR3 is CASTRGLAGANEQFF. CDR3 sequence (DNA): TGTGCCAGTACCAGAGGACTAGCGGGCGCCAATGAGCAGTTCTTC.

The J gene is TRBJ1-2, the V gene TRBV6-5, with 7 bases lining up with TRBD1. The V and J ends lost 6 bases and 3 bases, in that order; junction bases with no gene match: 7. In germline, CDR1 is MNHEY, CDR2 SVGAGI. The CDR3 contains 14 residues. This chain's CDR3 is CASRLTGYDYGYTF. CDR3 nucleotides: TGTGCCAGCAGGCTGACAGGGTATGACTATGGCTACACCTTC.

In this sample, this clone turned up a few times. The J gene is TRBJ2-2, the V gene TRBV5-1; possible D gene TRBD1, 5 bases. The germline CDR1 and CDR2 sequences are SGHRS and YFSETQ. Deletions cut 4 bases from V and 5 bases from J, with 18 bases between. CDR3 length: 16 amino acids. The CDR3 protein is CASSPMPKGETGELFF. The CDR3 DNA is TGCGCCAGCAGCCCTATGCCCAAAGGGGAAACCGGGGAGCTGTTTTTT.

The V call is TRBV18, the J call TRBJ1-2; D may be TRBD1 (5 bases). Germline CDR1 reads KGHSH; CDR2 reads LQKENI. This CDR3 comprises 14 residues. The V end was cut by 5 bases, the J end by 1 base, with 11 bases between. The CDR3 is CASSVFDSNYGYTF. As DNA, the CDR3 is TGTGCCAGCTCAGTTTTCGACAGTAACTATGGCTACACCTTC.

The CDR3 DNA sequence: TGCAGCGTTGAGGGGGCGGCAGATACGCAGTATTTT. It codes for CSVEGAADTQYF. The chain is built from TRBV29-1 and TRBJ2-3; D is perhaps TRBD1 (6 bases). The V gene's germline CDR1 is SQVTM and CDR2 ANQGSEA. V was clipped by 3 bases and J by 4 bases, with 8 bases between them. This CDR3 contains 12 residues.

This chain links TRBV11-2 with TRBJ2-7; TRBD1 or TRBD2 may be the D gene (6 bases each). CDR3 length equals 15 residues. CDR1 SGHAT and CDR2 FQNNGV come from the germline V gene. Trimming removed 5 bases from V and 1 base from J, with 15 bases in between. In DNA form, the CDR3 reads TGTGCCAGCAGCCCAGTGGGGGGCACATCCTACGAGCAGTACTTC. Its protein product is CASSPVGGTSYEQYF.

This clone was found a few times. The V gene is TRBV4-2, the J gene TRBJ2-1; D gene unclear. Germline CDR1 reads LGHNA; CDR2 reads YNFKEQ. Trimming took 4 bases from V and 0 from J, leaving 10 bases between them. This CDR3 spans 15 amino acids. Here the CDR3 reads CASSLSLISYNEQFF. The CDR3 region has the DNA TGTGCCAGCAGCCTTTCCCTAATCTCCTACAATGAGCAGTTCTTC.

The CDR3 DNA is TGTGCCAGCAGCTTAACGGGGGGGAGCACAGATACGCAGTATTTT. It yields the protein CASSLTGGSTDTQYF. The V call is TRBV7-2, the J call TRBJ2-3, with TRBD2 matching 8 bases. This CDR3 region has 15 residues. Germline V gene data show CDR1 as SGHTA and CDR2 as FQGNSA. The junction had 1 base not matched to a gene; V was cut back by 2 bases and J by 0 bases.

V gene TRBV11-3 combines with J gene TRBJ2-1, with 8 bases aligning to TRBD2. This CDR3 has 15 amino acids. CDR1 and CDR2 (germline): SGHNT, YENEEA. Trimming took 1 base from V and 6 from J; bases not matched to a gene: 5. Here the CDR3 DNA reads TGTGCCAGCAGCTTAGGACGGGAGGGCCGCAATGAGCAGTTCTTC. Amino acid sequence: CASSLGREGRNEQFF.

This chain's CDR3 is CASSPDGNTIYF. Here the CDR3 DNA reads TGTGCCAGCAGCCCGGATGGAAACACCATATATTTT. The chain employs TRBV11-2 and TRBJ1-3, with D hard to call. CDR3 size: 12 residues. Trimming left V 5 bases short and J 3 bases short, with 5 bases between. Germline V gene data show CDR1 as SGHAT and CDR2 as FQNNGV.

The chain employs TRBV7-2 and TRBJ1-4; no definite D call. Per germline, CDR1 SGHTA and CDR2 FQGNSA. Trimming left V 4 bases short and J 12 bases short, with 18 bases between. This CDR3 spans 14 amino acids. CDR3: CASSSGSVGWELFF. CDR3 sequence (DNA): TGTGCCAGCAGCTCCGGATCGGTCGGTTGGGAACTGTTTTTT.

The chain recombines TRBV7-2 with TRBJ2-7, with 7 bases lining up with TRBD1. V shed 5 bases, J shed 0 bases, and the junction held 4 bases outside the gene matches. This CDR3 region has 14 residues. In germline, CDR1 is SGHTA, CDR2 FQGNSA. The CDR3 spells CASSPTGSSYEQYF. CDR3 sequence (DNA): TGTGCCAGCAGCCCGACAGGGAGCTCCTACGAGCAGTACTTC.

This clone was seen once. The V gene is TRBV21-1, the J gene TRBJ1-5. TRBV21-1 corresponds to a pseudogene. The CDR3 contains 17 residues. The CDR3 sequence is CASNKEVRWDSNQPQHF. As DNA, the CDR3 is TGTGCCAGCAACAAAGAGGTTCGGTGGGATAGCAATCAGCCCCAGCATTTT.

V gene TRBV2 combines with J gene TRBJ2-3; 9 positions match TRBD1. V shed 5 bases and J 2 bases; nucleotides not matched to a gene: 8. The germline CDR1 and CDR2 sequences are SNHLY and FYNNEI. The CDR3 runs to 16 residues. The CDR3 DNA reads as TGTGCCAGCAGTACCGGGACAGGGCCCAACACAGATACGCAGTATTTT. Residues: CASSTGTGPNTDTQYF.

The chain employs TRBV27 and TRBJ2-1, with D possibly being TRBD2 (7 bases). V lost 5 bases, J lost 5 bases, and 19 bases lay in between. Germline V gene data show CDR1 as MNHEY and CDR2 as SMNVEV (reference sequence). The CDR3 sequence is 16 residues long. CDR3 sequence (DNA): TGTGCCAGCAGTCGCCGGGGGGCGTCGGCCAACAATGAGCAGTTCTTC. This translates into CASSRRGASANNEQFF.

The chain employs TRBV4-1 and TRBJ2-5, with TRBD2 matching 7 bases. Germline CDR1 and CDR2: MGHRA and YSYEKL. The CDR3 consists of 20 residues. The V and J ends lost 4 bases and 1 base, in that order; junction bases with no gene match: 21. CDR3 DNA: TGCGCCAGCAGCCTCGCCCCTCCCCAGAGCCCGGGGGGTCCCCAAGAGACCCAGTACTTC. This codes for CASSLAPPQSPGGPQETQYF.

The rearrangement uses TRBV5-3 and TRBJ1-5; TRBD1 matches 8 bases. TRBV5-3 is an ORF, with its function uncertain. The V gene end was trimmed by 4 bases and the J gene end by 0 bases; junction bases not matched to a gene: 3. The CDR3 runs to 15 residues. The CDR3 here is CARSTRGHSNQPQHF. The CDR3 nucleotides are TGTGCCAGAAGCACCAGGGGGCATAGCAATCAGCCCCAGCATTTT.